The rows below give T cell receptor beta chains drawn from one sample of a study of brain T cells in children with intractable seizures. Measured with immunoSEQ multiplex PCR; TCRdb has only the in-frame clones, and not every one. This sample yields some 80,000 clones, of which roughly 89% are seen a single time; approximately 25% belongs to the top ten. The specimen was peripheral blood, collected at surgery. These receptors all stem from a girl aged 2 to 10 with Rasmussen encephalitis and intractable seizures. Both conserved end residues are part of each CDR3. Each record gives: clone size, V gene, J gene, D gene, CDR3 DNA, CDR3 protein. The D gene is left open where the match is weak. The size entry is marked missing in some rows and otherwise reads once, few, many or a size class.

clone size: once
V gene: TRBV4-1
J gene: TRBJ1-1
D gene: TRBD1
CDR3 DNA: TGCGCCAGCAGCCAAGATTCCGGACAGGGACTCACTGAAGCTTTCTTT
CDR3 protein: CASSQDSGQGLTEAFF

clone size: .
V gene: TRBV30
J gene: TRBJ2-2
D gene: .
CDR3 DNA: TGTGCCTGGAGTGTGGAGGGAGTCGGGGAGCTGTTTTTT
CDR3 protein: CAWSVEGVGELFF

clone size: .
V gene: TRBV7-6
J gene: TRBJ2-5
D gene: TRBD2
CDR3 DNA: TGTGCCAGCAGCTTAGGGTCTAGCGGGATTGAGACCCAGTACTTC
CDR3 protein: CASSLGSSGIETQYF

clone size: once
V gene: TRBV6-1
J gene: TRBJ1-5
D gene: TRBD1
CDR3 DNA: TGTGCCAGCAGGGAAGGGGGCGATTCTAGCAATCAGCCCCAGCATTTT
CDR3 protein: CASREGGDSSNQPQHF

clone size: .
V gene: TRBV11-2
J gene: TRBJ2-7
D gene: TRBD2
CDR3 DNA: TGTGCCAGCAGCCTAACCGGGACTAGACACTACGAGCAGTACTTC
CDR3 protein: CASSLTGTRHYEQYF

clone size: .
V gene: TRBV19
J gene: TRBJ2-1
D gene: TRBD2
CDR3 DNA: TGTGCCAGTAGTATCGGGAGGTACAATGAGCAGTTCTTC
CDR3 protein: CASSIGRYNEQFF

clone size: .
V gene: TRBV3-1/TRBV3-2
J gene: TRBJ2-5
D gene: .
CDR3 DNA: TGTGCCAGCAGCCAGGAAAGGAACGGGAGAGGAGAGACCCAGTACTTC
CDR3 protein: CASSQERNGRGETQYF

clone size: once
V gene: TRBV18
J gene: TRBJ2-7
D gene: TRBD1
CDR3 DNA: TGTGCCAGCTCACCAGGGGACAGGGGCTCCTACGAGCAGTACTTC
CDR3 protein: CASSPGDRGSYEQYF

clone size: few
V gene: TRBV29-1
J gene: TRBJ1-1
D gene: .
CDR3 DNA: TGCAGCGTTGATCGGGCGAACACTGAAGCTTTCTTT
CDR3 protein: CSVDRANTEAFF

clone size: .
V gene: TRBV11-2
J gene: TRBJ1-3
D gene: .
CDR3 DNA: TGTGCCAGCAGCTTCATCTACGGAAACACCATATATTTT
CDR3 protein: CASSFIYGNTIYF

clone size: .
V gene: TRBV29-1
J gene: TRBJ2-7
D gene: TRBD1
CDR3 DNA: TGCAGCGTTGAAGACCGAAAAGGACAGGTCTTC
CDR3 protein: CSVEDRKGQVF

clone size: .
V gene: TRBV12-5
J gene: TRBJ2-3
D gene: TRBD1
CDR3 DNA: TGTGCTAGTGGTTCCCGGGACAGGGGCTCAGATACGCAGTATTTT
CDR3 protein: CASGSRDRGSDTQYF